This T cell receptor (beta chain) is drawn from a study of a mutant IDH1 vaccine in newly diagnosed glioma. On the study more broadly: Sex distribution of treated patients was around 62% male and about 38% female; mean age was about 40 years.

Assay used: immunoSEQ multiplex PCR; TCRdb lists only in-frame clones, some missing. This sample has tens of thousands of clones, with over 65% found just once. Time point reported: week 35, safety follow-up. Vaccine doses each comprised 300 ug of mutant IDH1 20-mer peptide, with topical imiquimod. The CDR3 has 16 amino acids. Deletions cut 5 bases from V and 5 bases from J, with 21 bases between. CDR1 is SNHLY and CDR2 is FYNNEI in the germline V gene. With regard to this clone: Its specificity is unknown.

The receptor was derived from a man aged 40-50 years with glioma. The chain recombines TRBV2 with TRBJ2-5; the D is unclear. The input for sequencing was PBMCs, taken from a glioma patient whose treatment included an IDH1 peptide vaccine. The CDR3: CASSPRAAGPRETQYF. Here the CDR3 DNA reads TGTGCCAGCAGTCCACGGGCGGCCGGGCCTCGCGAGACCCAGTACTTC. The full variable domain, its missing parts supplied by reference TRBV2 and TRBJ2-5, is EPEVTQTPSHQVTQMGQEVILRCVPISNHLYFYWYRQILGQKVEFLVSFYNNEISEKSEIFDDQFSVERPDGSNFTLKIRSTKLEDSAMYFCASSPRAAGPRETQYFGPGTRLLVL.